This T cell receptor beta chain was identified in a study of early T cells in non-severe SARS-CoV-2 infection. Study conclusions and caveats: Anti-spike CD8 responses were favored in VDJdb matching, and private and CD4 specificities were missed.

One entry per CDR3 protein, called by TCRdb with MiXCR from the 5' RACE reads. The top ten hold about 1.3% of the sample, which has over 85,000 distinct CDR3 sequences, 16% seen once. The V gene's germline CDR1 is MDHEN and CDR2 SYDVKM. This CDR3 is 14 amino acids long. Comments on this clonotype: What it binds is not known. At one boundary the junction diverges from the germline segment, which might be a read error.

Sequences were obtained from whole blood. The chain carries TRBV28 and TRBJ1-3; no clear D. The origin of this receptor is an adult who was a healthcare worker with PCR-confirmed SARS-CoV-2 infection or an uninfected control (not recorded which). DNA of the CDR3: TGTGCCAGCAGTTTCCCGACCTCTGGAAGCACCATATATTTT. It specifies CASSFPTSGSTIYF. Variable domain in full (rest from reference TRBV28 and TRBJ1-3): DVKVTQSSRYLVKRTGEKVFLECVQDMDHENMFWYRQDPGLGLRLIYFSYDVKMKEKGDIPEGYSVSREKKERFSLILESASTNQTSMYLCASSFPTSGSTIYFGEGSWLTVV.